A selection of T cell receptor beta chains follows, all from one sample in a study of CD8+CD57+ T cells in acquired aplastic anemia. MiXCR, applied by TCRdb to the reads, yields one record per CDR3 protein. This sample has around 230,000 distinct CDR3 sequences, with roughly 57% found just once. The sample was sorted CD4+, CD8+, or CD8+CD57+ T cells (not recorded which) from PBMCs. All receptors come from a human donor in good health. Both conserved end residues are part of each CDR3. The D gene is left open where the match is weak. The size field is filled for only some rows; it gives once, few, many or a size class.

size: NA
D: NA
V: TRBV7-6
length: 14
J: TRBJ2-7
CDR3: CASSPSTGSYEQYF
DNA: TGTGCCAGCAGCCCCTCTACAGGGTCCTACGAGCAGTACTTC

size: once
D: TRBD1
V: TRBV6-5
length: 15
J: TRBJ2-7
CDR3: CASSRDRGPTYEQYF
DNA: TGTGCCAGCAGCCGCGACAGGGGGCCCACCTACGAGCAGTACTTC

size: NA
D: NA
V: TRBV9
length: 15
J: TRBJ2-3
CDR3: CASSVGRGRSDTRYF
DNA: TGTGCCAGCAGCGTCGGGAGGGGGCGGTCAGATACGCGGTATTTT

size: NA
D: NA
V: TRBV7-9
length: 15
J: TRBJ1-5
CDR3: CASSPSGTFDWPQHF
DNA: TGTGCCAGCAGCCCAAGTGGGACATTCGATTGGCCCCAGCATTTT

size: NA
D: TRBD2
V: TRBV7-9
length: 14
J: TRBJ2-3
CDR3: CASSAREGYNEQYF
DNA: TGTGCCAGCAGCGCGCGGGAGGGTTACAATGAGCAGTATTTT

size: NA
D: TRBD2
V: TRBV9
length: 17
J: TRBJ2-1
CDR3: CASSATLSGGARNEQFF
DNA: TGTGCCAGCAGCGCAACGCTTAGCGGGGGGGCCCGTAATGAGCAGTTCTTC

size: NA
D: NA
V: TRBV7-3
length: 15
J: TRBJ2-3
CDR3: CASSPDGGGTDTQYF
DNA: TGTGCCAGCAGCCCGGACGGAGGGGGGACAGATACGCAGTATTTT

size: NA
D: NA
V: TRBV7-8
length: 12
J: TRBJ2-7
CDR3: CDSSLDSYEQYF
DNA: TGTGACAGCAGTTTGGACTCCTACGAGCAGTACTTC

size: few
D: TRBD2
V: TRBV2
length: 13
J: TRBJ2-5
CDR3: CASTISGGKTQYF
DNA: TGTGCCAGCACTATTAGCGGGGGGAAGACCCAGTACTTC

size: NA
D: TRBD1
V: TRBV7-9
length: 16
J: TRBJ1-6
CDR3: CASSLSPGQGDSPLHF
DNA: TGTGCCAGCAGCTTGAGTCCGGGACAGGGAGATTCACCCCTCCACTTT

size: many
D: TRBD2
V: TRBV29-1
length: 15
J: TRBJ2-3
CDR3: CSASPGLAGGDMQYF
DNA: TGCAGCGCTTCGCCTGGACTAGCGGGAGGGGATATGCAGTATTTT

size: many
D: NA
V: TRBV7-9
length: 15
J: TRBJ1-2
CDR3: CASSPQANYNYGYTF
DNA: TGTGCCAGCAGCCCGCAGGCGAACTATAACTATGGCTACACCTTC

size: many
D: TRBD1
V: TRBV15
length: 13
J: TRBJ1-1
CDR3: CAIRQGAFGEAFF
DNA: TGTGCCATCCGACAGGGGGCTTTTGGTGAAGCTTTCTTT

size: NA
D: NA
V: TRBV11-2
length: 13
J: TRBJ2-3
CDR3: CTSSLGQYNEQYF
DNA: TGTACCAGCAGCTTAGGACAGTACAATGAGCAGTATTTT

size: NA
D: NA
V: TRBV10-3
length: 12
J: TRBJ1-3
CDR3: CAISEDRNTIYF
DNA: TGTGCCATCAGTGAGGATCGAAACACCATATATTTT

size: NA
D: TRBD1
V: TRBV19
length: 13
J: TRBJ1-5
CDR3: CASSRDRVQPQHF
DNA: TGTGCCAGTAGTAGAGACAGGGTTCAGCCCCAGCATTTT

size: NA
D: NA
V: TRBV19
length: 15
J: TRBJ1-5
CDR3: CASSIGQPSNQPQHF
DNA: TGTGCCAGTAGTATCGGACAGCCGAGCAATCAGCCCCAGCATTTT

size: NA
D: NA
V: TRBV2
length: 13
J: TRBJ2-5
CDR3: CASSGTVKETQYF
DNA: TGTGCCAGCAGCGGAACGGTTAAAGAGACCCAGTACTTC

size: NA
D: NA
V: TRBV7-2
length: 15
J: TRBJ2-7
CDR3: CASSLVFRTQYEQYF
DNA: TGTGCCAGCAGCTTAGTCTTCAGGACTCAGTACGAGCAGTACTTC

size: once
D: TRBD2
V: TRBV20-1
length: 13
J: TRBJ2-7
CDR3: CSAGTSGSYEQYF
DNA: TGCAGTGCGGGGACTAGCGGGAGCTACGAGCAGTACTTC

size: NA
D: TRBD1
V: TRBV20-1
length: 15
J: TRBJ1-6
CDR3: CSAPGGGGQGNPLHF
DNA: TGCAGTGCCCCTGGGGGGGGGGGACAGGGTAATCCCCTCCACTTT

size: NA
D: NA
V: TRBV29-1
length: 14
J: TRBJ2-1
CDR3: CGVVKGSTYNEQFF
DNA: TGCGGCGTTGTGAAGGGGTCCACCTACAATGAGCAGTTCTTC

size: many
D: TRBD2
V: TRBV9
length: 14
J: TRBJ2-5
CDR3: CASSVLAGDETQYF
DNA: TGTGCCAGCAGCGTCCTAGCGGGCGACGAGACCCAGTACTTC

size: NA
D: NA
V: TRBV10-2
length: 12
J: TRBJ2-5
CDR3: CASSVTWETQYF
DNA: TGCGCCAGCAGTGTTACCTGGGAGACCCAGTACTTC

size: few
D: NA
V: TRBV14
length: 14
J: TRBJ1-2
CDR3: CARAHEGVNYGYTF
DNA: TGTGCTAGAGCCCACGAAGGGGTAAACTATGGCTACACCTTC

size: NA
D: TRBD1
V: TRBV19
length: 15
J: TRBJ2-3
CDR3: CASSMDRGGTDTQYF
DNA: TGTGCCAGTAGTATGGACAGGGGTGGCACAGATACGCAGTATTTT

size: many
D: TRBD2
V: TRBV9
length: 15
J: TRBJ2-7
CDR3: CASSVEAGAVYEQYF
DNA: TGTGCCAGCAGCGTAGAGGCGGGAGCGGTCTACGAGCAGTACTTC

size: NA
D: TRBD2
V: TRBV5-4
length: 18
J: TRBJ2-2
CDR3: CASSKPRLAGDLAGELFF
DNA: TGTGCCAGCAGCAAGCCCCGACTAGCGGGAGATCTCGCCGGGGAGCTGTTTTTT

size: NA
D: NA
V: TRBV12-3/TRBV12-4
length: 15
J: TRBJ2-7
CDR3: CASSRSAVPSYEQYF
DNA: TGTGCCAGCAGTCGTTCTGCAGTACCTTCGTACGAGCAGTACTTC

size: NA
D: NA
V: TRBV9
length: 16
J: TRBJ1-1
CDR3: CASSPPGVRRDTEAFF
DNA: TGTGCCAGCAGCCCCCCCGGGGTAAGGAGGGACACTGAAGCTTTCTTT

size: medium-sized
D: NA
V: TRBV20-1
length: 15
J: TRBJ1-4
CDR3: CSARVVRTDNEKLFF
DNA: TGCAGTGCTAGGGTCGTCCGGACAGATAATGAAAAACTGTTTTTT

size: NA
D: TRBD1
V: TRBV7-2
length: 13
J: TRBJ1-4
CDR3: CASSLDRGEKLFF
DNA: TGTGCCAGCAGCTTGGACAGGGGAGAAAAACTGTTTTTT

size: NA
D: NA
V: TRBV5-4
length: 12
J: TRBJ2-7
CDR3: CASRGVTYEQYF
DNA: TGCGCCAGCAGAGGAGTTACCTACGAGCAGTACTTC